This record covers a single T cell receptor (beta chain). What it binds is not known. This entry belongs to a study of cytomegalovirus exposure and HLA in healthy donors. Use of 60 Vbeta and 13 Jbeta primers characterized the PCR. Clones were sequenced by immunoSEQ multiplex PCR, and TCRdb holds only the in-frame ones, with some missing. The sample has approximately 88,000 clones, roughly three quarters seen once. Germline-derived CDR1 and CDR2 are MDHEN and SYDVKM. J gave up 3 bases and V 2 bases, and 8 bases lay outside the gene matches. The CDR3 length is 16 residues. Regarding the study as a whole: Reported findings show TCR beta sequences accurately forecast HLA-A and HLA-B alleles in most subjects.

The rearrangement links TRBV28 to TRBJ2-7; the match to TRBD2 covers 9 bases. The receptor comes from a male donor in good health and CMV-seronegative. Sequenced input: PBMCs. The CDR3 sequence: CASSLRPSGIGYEQYF. The CDR3, as DNA: TGTGCCAGCAGTTTACGACCTAGCGGGATCGGCTACGAGCAGTACTTC. The full variable domain, in which reference TRBV28 and TRBJ2-7 provide the parts outside the CDR3, is DVKVTQSSRYLVKRTGEKVFLECVQDMDHENMFWYRQDPGLGLRLIYFSYDVKMKEKGDIPEGYSVSREKKERFSLILESASTNQTSMYLCASSLRPSGIGYEQYFGPGTRLTVT.